The present entry profiles one TCR beta chain with its context. The germline V gene has CDR1 LNHDA and CDR2 SQIVND (reference sequence). The CDR3 extends over 13 amino acids. The V end was cut by 6 bases, the J end by 8 bases, with 14 bases between. Libraries were prepared by immunoSEQ multiplex PCR; TCRdb keeps only in-frame clonotypes and omits some of them. The table lists fewer than 500,000 clones, 80% to 90% of them singletons. The sample originates from a study of blood T cell repertoires in COVID-19. At the level of the study: The analysed material was cDNA or gDNA that came from T cells, B-cell-depleted T cells, or PBMCs.

In Seattle, patients joined the study during active infection and were tracked longitudinally. The sequence came from a man aged 18-30 years with COVID-19, enrolled during active disease. The sample taken for sequencing was peripheral blood. This chain connects TRBV19 to TRBJ2-1; D may be TRBD1 (6 bases). The CDR3 spells CASSLNRAYEQFF. The CDR3 bases are TGTGCCAGTAGCCTAAACAGGGCATATGAGCAGTTCTTC. Variable domain in full (rest from reference TRBV19 and TRBJ2-1): DGGITQSPKYLFRKEGQNVTLSCEQNLNHDAMYWYRQDPGQGLRLIYYSQIVNDFQKGDIAEGYSVSREKKESFPLTVTSAQKNPTAFYLCASSLNRAYEQFFGPGTRLTVL.